What follows are 14 T cell receptor beta chains derived from one specimen sequenced in a study of blood T cell repertoires in COVID-19. The table came from immunoSEQ multiplex PCR; TCRdb's copy has only in-frame clones and leaves some out. The table lists 60,000 to 65,000 clones, around 84% of them singletons. The sequenced sample consisted of peripheral blood. The receptors were gathered from a woman aged 60 to 75 with acute or convalescent COVID-19.

The chain uses TRBV3-1 (or the pseudogene TRBV3-2) and TRBJ1-1; D remains unclear. The CDR3 spans 13 residues. The germline V gene has CDR1 LGHDT and CDR2 YNNKEL (reference sequence). The V end was cut by 5 bases, the J end by 1 base, with 8 bases between. As DNA, the CDR3 is TGTGCCAGCAGCTGGGCAGGGAACACTGAAGCTTTCTTT. Its protein is CASSWAGNTEAFF.

This chain uses TRBV2 with TRBJ2-3; TRBD1 matches at 9 bases. The ends lost 4 bases at V and 6 bases at J; junction bases unmatched: 8. CDR1 and CDR2 from the germline V gene are SNHLY and FYNNEI. The CDR3 has 15 residues. The CDR3 nucleotides are TGTGCCAGCAGTGCGGGACAGGGTGGGATTGATACGCAGTATTTT. Its translation: CASSAGQGGIDTQYF.

This clone was detected only a few times. J is TRBJ1-4 and V is TRBV6-5, with no clear D. Germline assignment: CDR1 MNHEY and CDR2 SVGAGI. The CDR3 runs to 12 residues. Trimming pared 6 bases from V and 3 bases from J, leaving 5 bases between. The CDR3 DNA is TGTGCCAGCAGATCTCCTAATGAAAAACTGTTTTTT. It translates to CASRSPNEKLFF.

The V gene is TRBV19, the J gene TRBJ2-3; a possible D gene is TRBD1 (5 bases). Germline values: CDR1 LNHDA, CDR2 SQIVND (reference sequence). The ends were cut back, 6 bases at V and 5 bases at J, with 18 bases in the middle. This CDR3 spans 15 amino acids. In nucleotides, the CDR3 is TGTGCCAGTAGGGAACGGCAGGGTAGGGGAGATACGCAGTATTTT. As protein: CASRERQGRGDTQYF.

The rearrangement uses TRBV5-1 and TRBJ1-1; D is uncertain. CDR3 size: 13 residues. CDR1 is SGHRS, CDR2 YFSETQ, per germline. Trimming pared 4 bases from V and 0 bases from J, leaving 7 bases between. The CDR3 nucleotides read TGCGCCAGCAGCCCGGTCATGAACACTGAAGCTTTCTTT. It is translated as CASSPVMNTEAFF.

This rearrangement joins TRBV5-1 to TRBJ1-2, with 10 bases matching TRBD1. Per germline, CDR1 SGHRS and CDR2 YFSETQ. The CDR3 length is 16 residues. The trim removed 4 bases at V and 7 bases at J, leaving 13 bases unmatched. CDR3 region: CASSTSPGQGLGGYTF. The CDR3 DNA is TGCGCCAGCAGCACTTCACCGGGACAGGGGTTGGGTGGCTACACCTTC.

The chain carries TRBV29-1 and TRBJ2-7; the match to TRBD1 covers 9 bases. The CDR3 runs 14 residues. Germline values: CDR1 SQVTM, CDR2 ANQGSEA. Trimming took 5 bases from V and 7 from J; bases not matched to a gene: 12. CDR3 DNA: TGCAGCGTTCACCCTCGGGGACAGGGCGTGGAGCAGTACTTC. This encodes CSVHPRGQGVEQYF.

J is TRBJ1-6 and V is TRBV3-1 (or the pseudogene TRBV3-2); maybe TRBD1 (6 bases). Germline loops: CDR1 LGHDT, CDR2 YNNKEL (reference sequence). This CDR3 region has 16 residues. The V and J ends lost 4 bases and 8 bases respectively, with 18 bases between them. CDR3 DNA: TGTGCCAGCAGCCGTGACGAGGGGGTTTCACATTCACCCCTCCACTTT. It encodes CASSRDEGVSHSPLHF.

This clone occurred a few times. The chain is built from TRBV27 and TRBJ1-6; 7 nucleotides align to TRBD1. Per germline, CDR1 MNHEY and CDR2 SMNVEV (reference sequence). J gave up 10 bases and V 1 base, and 7 bases lay outside the gene matches. This CDR3 is built from 15 residues. DNA of the CDR3: TGTGCCAGCAGTTTATTGGGACAGCCACTCTCACCCCTCCACTTT. It translates to CASSLLGQPLSPLHF.

This sequence joins TRBV10-3 and TRBJ1-6; no firm D call. Trimming took off 11 bases at V and 1 base at J, with 15 bases between the two ends. Germline CDR1 reads ENHRY; CDR2 reads SYGVKD. The CDR3 has 15 amino acids. The CDR3 spells CASRGERSYNSPLHF. The CDR3 DNA is TGTGCCTCTCGCGGCGAGCGTTCCTATAATTCACCCCTCCACTTT.

This sequence joins TRBV5-1 and TRBJ1-5; D gene ambiguous. With 0 bases removed from V and 5 bases from J, the gap between germline ends came to 12 bases. The CDR3 contains 15 residues. Per the germline V gene, CDR1 is SGHRS and CDR2 is YFSETQ. This CDR3 reads CASSLDTPGDQPQHF. CDR3 nucleotide sequence: TGCGCCAGCAGCTTGGACACCCCCGGAGATCAGCCCCAGCATTTT.

The V and J genes are TRBV7-9 and TRBJ1-2; 8 bases fit TRBD1. The CDR3 extends over 16 amino acids. The V gene end was trimmed by 3 bases and the J gene end by 4 bases; junction bases not matched to a gene: 10. Germline loops: CDR1 SEHNR, CDR2 FQNEAQ (reference sequence). The CDR3 bases are TGTGCCAGCAGCTTCGGAGCAGGGGGCTTAAGCTATGGCTACACCTTC. Protein product: CASSFGAGGLSYGYTF. The full variable domain, rest sourced from reference TRBV7-9 and TRBJ1-2, is DTGVSQNPRHKITKRGQNVTFRCDPISEHNRLYWYRQTLGQGPEFLTYFQNEAQLEKSRLLSDRFSAERPKGSFSTLEIQRTEQGDSAMYLCASSFGAGGLSYGYTFGSGTRLTVV.

The rearrangement links TRBV6-1 to TRBJ1-6, with D perhaps matching TRBD1 (5 bases). This CDR3 comprises 13 residues. CDR1 is MNHNS and CDR2 is SASEGT in the germline V gene. Between the trimmed V and J ends, which lost 3 bases and 8 bases, there was a span of 8 bases. The CDR3 DNA reads as TGTGCCAGCAGTGACAGGGTCTATTCACCCCTCCACTTT. It specifies CASSDRVYSPLHF.

V usage is TRBV27 and J usage is TRBJ2-5, with TRBD1 matching over 10 bases. This CDR3 has 17 amino acids. Germline V lookup: CDR1 MNHEY, CDR2 SMNVEV (reference sequence). V lost 3 bases and J lost 4; bases outside the gene matches: 11. CDR3 sequence (DNA): TGTGCCAGCAGTTTGGGACGGACAGGGGGAAAGTTAGAGACCCAGTACTTC. Translated: CASSLGRTGGKLETQYF.